This T cell receptor beta chain was identified during a study of T cell changes during pregnancy in multiple sclerosis. This clone was detected only once. The protocol was immunoSEQ multiplex PCR, while the TCRdb copy is restricted to in-frame clones and leaves out a portion. The sample lists some 80,000 clones; 94% were seen once. The V end lost 0 bases, the J end lost 7 bases, and 18 bases lay between the germline ends. This CDR3 spans 16 amino acids. CDR1 LNHNV and CDR2 YYDKDF come from the germline V gene (reference sequence). The chain is built from TRBV15 and TRBJ2-5; D possibly corresponds to TRBD2 (6 bases). The sample here was peripheral blood, taken in the third trimester of pregnancy. The source is a female donor with multiple sclerosis, enrolled in a pregnancy study. For the CDR3, the DNA is TGTGCCACCAGCAGAGATATTAGTGCAACCGGGGGGACCCAGTACTTC. It encodes CATSRDISATGGTQYF.